One sample yielded the 27 T cell receptor beta chains listed below, sequenced in a study of tumor-infiltrating lymphocytes in primary liver carcinoma. Each 20-30 mg portion of unsorted bulk tissue served as the source for co-extraction of RNA and DNA. A primer matching the constant region was used to make TCR beta cDNA from approximately 520 ng of total RNA. Generation of the TCR beta libraries relied on three nested multiplex PCR rounds using slightly modified ARM-PCR. TRBV1-TRBV30 forward primers paired with a C-beta reverse primer were used in the first two PCR rounds, which ran around 10 cycles each. In TCRdb, the multiplex PCR reads were re-called with MiXCR into one record per CDR3 protein. The table shows around 100,000 distinct CDR3 sequences, with about 63% occurring only once. Sequencing was carried out using liver tumor tissue from sampling region 2. Subset given: tumor region T2, inferior pole. Every receptor here comes from a woman aged 55-69 years with primary liver carcinoma and hepatitis B virus infection.

As to this clonotype: With a much larger clone just one base away, this may be a read error. J is TRBJ1-1 and V is TRBV28; 10 bases match TRBD1. The germline V gene encodes CDR1 MDHEN and CDR2 SYDVKM. The CDR3 runs 14 residues. CDR3 DNA sequence: TGTGCCAGCAGTTTAGAGACAGGGGGCACTGAAGCTTTGTTT. Residues: CASSLETGGTEALF.

About this clonotype itself: This may come from a read error, since a much larger clone is one base off. V and J are TRBV7-8 and TRBJ2-1; 10 bases are a match to TRBD2. Germline CDR1 and CDR2: SGHVS and FQNEAQ. The CDR3 extends over 13 amino acids. The J segment lost 9 bases and the V segment lost 7 bases, leaving 6 bases of the junction unmatched. CDR3 sequence reads: CASNSRLAGEQFF. For the CDR3, the DNA is TGTGCCAGCAATTCCCGACTAGCGGGTGAGCAGTTCTTC. Combining the CDR3 with reference TRBV7-8 and TRBJ2-1 gives the whole variable domain GAGVSQSPRYKVAKRGQDVALRCDPISGHVSLFWYQQALGQGPEFLTYFQNEAQLDKSGLPSDRFFAERPEGSVSTLKIQRTQQEDSAVYLCASNSRLAGEQFFGPGTRLTVL.

The rearrangement links TRBV20-1 to TRBJ1-2, with 7 bases matching TRBD1. Trimming took 6 bases from V and 2 from J; bases not matched to a gene: 9. The CDR3 totals 14 residues. CDR1 DFQATT and CDR2 SNEGSKA come from the germline V gene (reference sequence). CDR3 region: CSAPDRVRNYGYTF. In DNA form, the CDR3 reads TGCAGTGCCCCTGACAGGGTTAGAAACTATGGCTACACCTTC.

In the case of this clonotype: One end of the junction varies from germline; a read error may be responsible. The V and J genes are TRBV12-3 or TRBV12-4 and TRBJ1-2; TRBD1 is a possible D gene (6 bases). The CDR3 consists of 13 residues. CDR3 DNA: TGTGCCAGCAATCACGCAGGGGCCTATGGCTATACCTTC. Translated: CASNHAGAYGYTF.

DNA of the CDR3: TGTGCCAGCAGCTTAGTACAGGGGTCCTACGAGCAGTACTTC. It translates to CASSLVQGSYEQYF. J is TRBJ2-7 and V is TRBV11-2; 7 bases agree with TRBD1. CDR3 length equals 14 residues. V shed 1 base and J 1 base; nucleotides not matched to a gene: 1. Germline CDR1 SGHAT, CDR2 FQNNGV.

Notes on this clonotype: A read error is likely, as this CDR3 ends without the conserved phenylalanine or tryptophan. The chain carries TRBV29-1 and TRBJ2-7; D ambiguous. Germline CDR1 SQVTM, CDR2 ANQGSEA. There are 13 residues in the CDR3. CDR3 DNA: TGCAGCGTTGAAACTGGTAGCTCCTACGGGCAGTACTTA. Translating it yields CSVETGSSYGQYL.

To note about this clonotype: A read error may produce the germline difference seen at one junction end. The chain is built from TRBV11-3 and TRBJ2-1, with TRBD2 identical over 8 bases. Germline CDR1 is SGHNT and CDR2 is YENEEA. The CDR3 totals 15 residues. The CDR3 sequence is CPSSLETSGSLEQFF. In nucleotides, the CDR3 is TGTCCCAGCAGCTTAGAGACAAGCGGGAGTCTTGAGCAGTTCTTC.

Worth noting for this clonotype: The junction departs from germline at one end; a sequencing error may be responsible. CDR3 protein: CVWSVGLASYLGDEQYF. The CDR3 bases are TGTGTCTGGAGTGTGGGACTAGCGTCTTATTTAGGGGACGAGCAGTACTTC. This rearrangement joins TRBV30 to TRBJ2-7, with 10 bases fitting TRBD2. Per germline, CDR1 GTSNPN and CDR2 SVGIG (reference sequence). This CDR3 spans 17 amino acids.

This clonotype showed up just a few times. A much larger clonotype is one base distant, so this may be a read error. The rearrangement joins TRBV28 to TRBJ1-1; D might be TRBD1 (5 bases). The germline CDR1 and CDR2 sequences are MDHEN and SYDVKM. The CDR3 is made up of 15 amino acids. The CDR3, as DNA: TGTGACAGCAGCGGACATCGGGAGGGGAACACTGAAGCTTTCTTT. Its translation: CDSSGHREGNTEAFF.

This chain connects TRBV29-1 to TRBJ1-1, with D perhaps TRBD1 (5 bases). The CDR3 sequence is 14 residues long. CDR1 and CDR2 from the germline V gene are SQVTM and ANQGSEA. V dropped 8 bases and J dropped 0 bases, with 16 bases sitting between them. CDR3 residues: CSSQETVMNTEAFF. CDR3 sequence (DNA): TGCAGCTCACAAGAGACAGTAATGAACACTGAAGCTTTCTTT.

In regard to this clonotype: A much bigger clone sits one base away, suggesting this may be a read error. The CDR3 sequence is CSARGKASGGTDTQYF. The CDR3 region has the DNA TGCAGCGCGAGGGGTAAGGCTAGCGGGGGCACAGATACGCAGTATTTT. The genes are TRBV29-1 and TRBJ2-3, with 9 positions matching TRBD2. CDR3 size: 16 residues. Per the germline V gene, CDR1 is SQVTM and CDR2 is ANQGSEA. V lost 7 bases, J lost 1 base, and 12 bases stayed unmatched.

As regards this clonotype: This may come from a read error, since a much larger clone is one base off. The chain links TRBV28 to TRBJ2-3; 11 nucleotides line up with TRBD1. Germline assignment: CDR1 MDHEN and CDR2 SYDVKM. The V and J ends lost 7 bases and 14 bases, in that order; junction bases with no gene match: 20. This CDR3 is 16 amino acids long. The CDR3 nucleotides read TGTGCCAGCACCAGAGGGGGGGGGACAGGGGGTAGCTGGACGTATTTT. The encoded protein is CASTRGGGTGGSWTYF.

At least ten counts were recorded for this clonotype. V and J are TRBV14 and TRBJ2-2; D is undetermined. Trimming shortened V by 4 bases and J by 0 bases, and 12 bases separated the two germline ends. This CDR3 is built from 16 residues. The germline gives CDR1 SGHDN, CDR2 FVKESK. The CDR3 spells CASSPRWAANTGELFF. The CDR3 coding sequence is TGTGCCAGCAGCCCAAGGTGGGCCGCGAACACCGGGGAGCTGTTTTTT.

About this clonotype itself: A clone one base away is much larger, so this may be a read error. The chain couples TRBV10-3 to TRBJ2-1, with unresolved D. CDR3 length equals 15 residues. Germline V CDR1 and CDR2: ENHRY, SYGVKD. The CDR3 sequence: CAISQDAASYDEQFF. In nucleotides, the CDR3 is TGTGCCATCAGTCAGGACGCGGCATCCTACGATGAGCAGTTCTTC.

As regards this clonotype: One end of the junction is discordant with germline, which a read error may explain. V gene TRBV11-2 combines with J gene TRBJ2-1; a possible D gene is TRBD2 (6 bases). Germline loops: CDR1 SGHAT, CDR2 FQNNGV. The CDR3 consists of 17 residues. This CDR3 reads CASSRRLVGGPGDDQFF. The CDR3 nucleotides read TGTGCCAGCAGCAGGAGATTAGTGGGAGGACCGGGGGATGACCAGTTCTTC.

Worth noting for this clonotype: A much larger clonotype is one base distant, so this may be a read error. The chain recombines TRBV28 with TRBJ2-7; the match to TRBD1 covers 10 bases. Germline V gives CDR1 MDHEN, CDR2 SYDVKM. The CDR3 sequence is 15 residues long. This chain's CDR3 is CVSSFAGTGDYEQYF. Here the CDR3 DNA reads TGTGTCAGCAGTTTTGCCGGGACAGGGGACTACGAGCAGTACTTC.

As regards this clonotype: As the CDR3 is not closed by the conserved phenylalanine or tryptophan, this likely results from a read error. The chain is built from TRBV6-5 and TRBJ2-2, with D maybe TRBD1 (6 bases). The germline CDR1 and CDR2 sequences are MNHEY and SVGAGI. The CDR3 covers 15 residues. The CDR3 is CASRTRTVNSGELFV. The DNA for the CDR3 is TGTGCCAGCAGGACCCGGACAGTCAACAGCGGGGAGCTGTTTGTT.

A note on this clonotype: Since the CDR3 does not end with the conserved phenylalanine or tryptophan, this likely comes from a read error. The V call is TRBV24-1, the J call TRBJ2-5; 7 bases align to TRBD2. Germline V lookup: CDR1 KGHDR, CDR2 SFDVKD. This CDR3 contains 14 residues. Trimming cost V 7 bases and J 2 bases; bases outside gene matches: 6. The CDR3: CATRGGSVQETQYL. For the CDR3, the DNA is TGTGCCACCAGGGGCGGGAGCGTTCAAGAGACCCAGTACTTA.

The gene calls are TRBV6-1 and TRBJ1-4; D is unclear. This CDR3 comprises 15 residues. Looked up from germline, CDR1 is MNHNS and CDR2 is SASEGT. DNA of the CDR3: TGTGCGAGCGGTGAAGATAGGCTTGGTAATGAAAAACTGTTTTTT. As protein: CASGEDRLGNEKLFF.

With respect to this clonotype: A read error may explain this, as a much larger clone is one base away. The chain is built from TRBV5-1 and TRBJ2-5; D is undetermined. This CDR3 contains 15 residues. V was pared by 1 base and J by 4 bases, with 14 bases between. In germline, CDR1 is SGHRS, CDR2 YFSETQ. The DNA of the CDR3 is TGCGCCAGCAGCTTGACTCAAGACCACCTAGAGACCCAGTACTTC. The encoded protein is CASSLTQDHLETQYF.

The chain uses TRBV5-4 and TRBJ2-1; D may match TRBD1 or TRBD2 (5 bases each). The CDR3 runs 16 residues. Germline CDR1 is SGHNT and CDR2 is YYREEE (reference sequence). The V and J ends lost 3 bases and 3 bases respectively, with 16 bases between them. Here the CDR3 reads CASSWGIQTLYNEQFF. The CDR3 DNA reads TGTGCCAGCAGCTGGGGGATCCAGACCCTCTACAATGAGCAGTTCTTC.

This clonotype was detected only a few times. The CDR3 region is CAISESGQELEQFF. CDR3 DNA: TGTGCCATCAGTGAGTCGGGACAGGAACTTGAGCAGTTCTTC. The chain recombines TRBV10-3 with TRBJ2-1, with 8 bases identical to TRBD1. CDR3 size: 14 residues. V was clipped by 0 bases and J by 9 bases; unmatched bases: 4. Germline V lookup: CDR1 ENHRY, CDR2 SYGVKD.

Worth noting for this clonotype: At one end the junction does not follow the germline gene, possibly because of a read error. The chain is built from TRBV11-2 and TRBJ2-3; D might be TRBD2 (5 bases). Germline assignment: CDR1 SGHAT and CDR2 FQNNGV. CDR3 length: 14 amino acids. This CDR3 is CASCLDGSTDTQYF. Here the CDR3 DNA reads TGTGCCAGCTGCTTAGATGGGAGCACAGATACGCAATATTTT.

This clonotype was recorded a few times. This chain links TRBV18 with TRBJ1-1; D gene unclear. This CDR3 spans 14 amino acids. V lost 2 bases and J lost 0, with 7 bases in between. Germline-derived CDR1 and CDR2 are KGHSH and LQKENI. CDR3 DNA sequence: TGTGCCAGCTCACCAGTGACGGTGAACACTGAAGCTTTCTTT. It specifies CASSPVTVNTEAFF.

This clonotype was found once. A read error may account for a junction end that differs from germline. The chain carries TRBV28 and TRBJ2-1; no clear D. The CDR3 is made up of 11 amino acids. CDR1 and CDR2 from the germline V gene are MDHEN and SYDVKM. The CDR3 bases are TGTGCCAGCAAATCTACCAATGAGCAGTCCTTC. Amino acids: CASKSTNEQSF. Full variable domain (remainder filled in from reference TRBV28 and TRBJ2-1): DVKVTQSSRYLVKRTGEKVFLECVQDMDHENMFWYRQDPGLGLRLIYFSYDVKMKEKGDIPEGYSVSREKKERFSLILESASTNQTSMYLCASKSTNEQSFGPGTRLTVL.

Of note for this clonotype: A read error may account for a junction end that differs from germline. The chain has TRBV12-3 or TRBV12-4 and TRBJ1-4; D is unclear. CDR3 length: 19 amino acids. CDR3 nucleotide sequence: TGTTCCAGCACCCTAAAGCCCCTCTCGACGGGAGGGCACCATGAAAAACTGTTTTTT. Encoded protein: CSSTLKPLSTGGHHEKLFF.

The table lists this clonotype with a few counts. The CDR3 sequence is CASSPDRFGYTQYF. CDR3 DNA: TGTGCCAGCAGCCCCGACAGGTTCGGGTATACGCAGTATTTT. V usage is TRBV14 and J usage is TRBJ2-3; D may be TRBD1 (6 bases). The germline CDR1 and CDR2 sequences are SGHDN and FVKESK. This CDR3 is 14 amino acids long. Trimming removed 4 bases at V and 7 bases at J, with 15 bases between.